This note documents a single TCR beta chain sequence. The antigen remains undetermined. This sample stems from a study of cytomegalovirus exposure and HLA in healthy donors. Study-wide results and limits: There were reportedly fewer N-insertions in an Asian-associated ancestry cluster than the approximately 600-donor mean, in a later analysis. In a later analysis, at a false discovery rate of 0.05, 15,000 to 20,000 TCR beta sequences matched HLA alleles. Roughly uniform sequencing depth across donors was assumed, possibly incorrectly.

The CDR3 extends over 15 amino acids. Trimming took off 6 bases at V and 4 bases at J, with 16 bases between the two ends. Germline CDR1 is LNHDA and CDR2 is SQIVND (reference sequence). Primers for the PCR totalled 60 Vbeta and 13 Jbeta. TCRdb keeps only in-frame clones here, not all; method: immunoSEQ multiplex PCR. Among approximately 270,000 clones listed, about 80% were seen once. Sequenced: PBMCs. This rearrangement joins TRBV19 to TRBJ2-1, with a possible D match to TRBD1 (6 bases). This clonotype was obtained from a girl aged 2 to 9 in good health and CMV-seronegative. The CDR3 DNA is TGTGCCAGTAGCCCCACAGGGCGGGTTTACAATGAGCAGTTCTTC. It is translated as CASSPTGRVYNEQFF.